Presented here are 13 T cell receptor beta chains from one specimen sequenced in a study of blood T cells in healthy people across ages. A second PCR, run for about 7 to 11 cycles, used a sample-barcoded 5' primer plus a J-beta primer mix. In TCRdb, the 5' RACE reads were re-called with MiXCR into one record per CDR3 protein. The sample holds about 1,000,000 distinct CDR3 sequences, less than 50% seen once. The sequenced sample consisted of blood. The receptors shown here come from a woman aged 55 to 70 in good health.

This clonotype has only a few counts. The gene calls are TRBV18 and TRBJ2-3; weak D call: TRBD2 (6 bases). The CDR3 consists of 15 residues. The V gene's germline CDR1 is KGHSH and CDR2 LQKENI. Trimming took 2 bases from V and 3 from J, leaving 12 bases between them. The DNA for the CDR3 is TGTGCCAGCTCACCAAGCGGGTTTACGACAGATACGCAGTATTTT. It specifies CASSPSGFTTDTQYF.

The V call is TRBV29-1, the J call TRBJ2-7; D is possibly TRBD2 (5 bases). The length of the CDR3 is 13 residues. Trimming pared 0 bases from V and 4 bases from J, leaving 10 bases between. CDR1 and CDR2 (germline): SQVTM, ANQGSEA. CDR3 bases: TGCAGCGTTGAAGATCTAGGAGGTTACGAGCAGTACTTC. The encoded protein is CSVEDLGGYEQYF.

This sequence joins TRBV29-1 and TRBJ2-1, with 11 bases fitting TRBD2. CDR1 is SQVTM and CDR2 is ANQGSEA in the germline V gene. After removal of 7 bases from V and 10 bases from J, the junction contained 6 bases not matched to a gene. The CDR3 is made up of 12 amino acids. CDR3 amino acids: CSAGTSGYEQFF. CDR3 sequence (DNA): TGCAGCGCCGGGACTAGCGGCTACGAGCAGTTCTTC.

The chain joins TRBV5-1 to TRBJ2-1; 8 bases align to TRBD2. The CDR3 is made up of 17 amino acids. The ends lost 0 bases at V and 2 bases at J; junction bases unmatched: 7. Germline V CDR1 and CDR2: SGHRS, YFSETQ. CDR3 DNA sequence: TGCGCCAGCAGCTTGGCCGCAACGGGAGGGCCCTACAATGAGCAGTTCTTC. Its translation: CASSLAATGGPYNEQFF.

This clonotype was counted only a few times. The genes are TRBV5-1 and TRBJ2-5; either TRBD1 or TRBD2 may supply D (5 bases each). CDR3 length: 15 residues. V was clipped by 0 bases and J by 2 bases, with 11 bases between them. Germline V gene lookup returns CDR1 SGHRS and CDR2 YFSETQ. DNA for the CDR3: TGCGCCAGCAGCTTGGCCTCGGGGCAGCAAGAGACCCAGTACTTC. This encodes CASSLASGQQETQYF.

The chain joins TRBV27 to TRBJ2-1; 8 nucleotides line up with TRBD2. Trimming at V came to 3 bases and at J to 4 bases, leaving 17 bases not matched to a gene. CDR1 is MNHEY, CDR2 SMNVEV, per germline (reference sequence). The CDR3 runs to 19 residues. The CDR3: CASSFSRGGPQGLYNEQFF. The CDR3 DNA is TGTGCCAGCAGTTTTTCCCGGGGGGGCCCCCAGGGACTATACAATGAGCAGTTCTTC.

The J gene is TRBJ2-1, the V gene TRBV7-9; 10 nucleotides align to TRBD1. CDR3 size: 15 residues. With 3 bases clipped from V and 6 bases from J, the junction kept 5 bases outside the gene matches. Germline V CDR1 and CDR2: SEHNR, FQNEAQ (reference sequence). The CDR3 sequence is CASSLVGDRGNEQFF. The CDR3 bases are TGTGCCAGCAGCTTGGTTGGGGACAGGGGCAATGAGCAGTTCTTC.

This clonotype has ten or more counts. CDR3 amino acids: CSAREGAGGIYEQYF. CDR3 DNA sequence: TGCAGTGCTAGAGAAGGCGCGGGAGGGATTTACGAGCAGTACTTC. The V and J genes are TRBV20-1 and TRBJ2-7; 9 nucleotides align to TRBD2. Germline V gene data show CDR1 as DFQATT and CDR2 as SNEGSKA (reference sequence). The CDR3 spans 15 residues. J lost 4 bases, V lost 0 bases, and 7 bases had no gene match.

The chain recombines TRBV3-1 with TRBJ2-1, with D maybe TRBD2 (6 bases). The J call may be in error: the DNA end matches TRBJ2-7 better. CDR1 is LGHDT and CDR2 is YNNKEL in the germline V gene (reference sequence). This CDR3 contains 16 residues. CDR3 in DNA: TGTGCCAGCAGCAACCAGGGCGGGATAGCCTACAATGAGCAGTACTTC. As protein: CASSNQGGIAYNEQYF.

This clonotype has ten or more counts. The V call is TRBV6-5, the J call TRBJ2-7; 10 bases are a match to TRBD2. V trimming: 5 bases; J trimming: 2 bases; junction bases outside the gene matches: 3. The CDR3 totals 14 residues. The germline V gene encodes CDR1 MNHEY and CDR2 SVGAGI. The CDR3 DNA reads as TGTGCCAGCAGTAGGACTAGCGGCACCTACGAGCAGTACTTC. It specifies CASSRTSGTYEQYF.

This clonotype was counted only a few times. J is TRBJ2-7 and V is TRBV15, with TRBD1 as a possible D gene (5 bases). The V end was cut by 2 bases, the J end by 6 bases, with 14 bases between. There are 14 residues in the CDR3. Germline V gives CDR1 LNHNV, CDR2 YYDKDF (reference sequence). CDR3: CATSRRQIVTEQYF. The CDR3 DNA reads TGTGCCACCAGCAGAAGACAGATAGTTACCGAGCAGTACTTC.

This clonotype was detected only a few times. One junction end does not reproduce the germline sequence, and a read error may be involved. This sequence joins TRBV6-5 and TRBJ2-6, with 8 bases that match TRBD1. CDR1 is MNHEY, CDR2 SVGAGI, per germline. CDR3 length equals 16 residues. For the CDR3, the DNA is TGTACCAGCAGCGAGGACAGGGTTGCTGGGGCCAACGTCCTGACTTTC. Translating gives CTSSEDRVAGANVLTF.

Only a few counts were recorded for this clonotype. This chain connects TRBV29-1 to TRBJ1-5; TRBD1 might be the D (6 bases). Germline V gene sequence: CDR1 SQVTM, CDR2 ANQGSEA. The CDR3 spans 15 residues. The ends were cut back, 3 bases at V and 4 bases at J, with 16 bases in the middle. The CDR3 region is CSVEVRGEPNQPQHF. In DNA form, the CDR3 reads TGCAGCGTTGAGGTGAGGGGGGAGCCAAATCAGCCCCAGCATTTT.